A selection of T cell receptor beta chains follows, all from one sample in a study of blood T cell repertoires in COVID-19. The assay was immunoSEQ multiplex PCR, and TCRdb's table has in-frame clones only and misses some. The sample shows some 700,000 clones, 85% to 90% of them seen only once. Material: peripheral blood. These receptors were taken from a woman between 18 and 30 years old with acute or convalescent COVID-19. The CDR3 runs from the conserved cysteine through the conserved F or W. D genes are given only for firm matches. Only some rows state a clone size, as once, few, many or a class for expanded clones.

TRBJ2-1	.	TRBV24-1	.	CATTNSYNEQFF	TGTGCCACCACCAACTCCTACAATGAGCAGTTCTTC
TRBJ2-7	once	TRBV30	TRBD1	CAWSDSGTGDSYEQYF	TGTGCCTGGAGTGATTCCGGGACAGGGGACTCCTACGAGCAGTACTTC
TRBJ1-5	.	TRBV27	.	CASSLPAGPQHF	TGTGCCAGCAGTTTACCGGCAGGGCCCCAGCATTTT
TRBJ2-3	.	TRBV9	TRBD2	CASSISGGTDTQYF	TGTGCCAGCAGCATCAGCGGGGGCACAGATACGCAGTATTTT
TRBJ2-3	.	TRBV5-4	.	CASSPGGGSNLGAQYF	TGTGCCAGCAGCCCTGGGGGGGGCTCAAACCTTGGGGCGCAGTATTTT
TRBJ1-4	.	TRBV5-1	TRBD1	CASSWAGGAQNEKLFF	TGCGCCAGCAGCTGGGCAGGGGGAGCACAAAATGAAAAACTGTTTTTT
TRBJ2-2	.	TRBV7-9	TRBD1	CASRWDRRNTGELFF	TGTGCCAGCAGGTGGGACAGACGAAACACCGGGGAGCTGTTTTTT
TRBJ1-2	.	TRBV12-3/TRBV12-4	.	CAAAGGGYGYTF	TGTGCCGCGGCCGGGGGAGGCTATGGCTACACCTTC
TRBJ2-3	.	TRBV4-3	.	CASSQDFLSRGGSTDTQYF	TGCGCCAGCAGCCAAGATTTTTTGTCAAGGGGGGGTAGCACAGATACGCAGTATTTT
TRBJ2-1	.	TRBV27	.	CASSRGGAYNEQFF	TGTGCCAGCAGTAGGGGGGGGGCCTACAATGAGCAGTTCTTC
TRBJ1-2	.	TRBV6-1	.	CASENRVRSGYTF	TGTGCCAGCGAGAACAGGGTTAGATCTGGCTACACCTTC
TRBJ1-3	.	TRBV6-2/TRBV6-3	TRBD1	CASSYRGQGVPSGNTIYF	TGTGCCAGCAGTTACCGGGGACAGGGAGTCCCCTCTGGAAACACCATATATTTT
TRBJ2-1	.	TRBV7-8	.	CASSLQLGQGGNEQFF	TGTGCCAGCAGCTTACAGTTAGGCCAGGGAGGCAATGAGCAGTTCTTC
TRBJ2-4	.	TRBV19	TRBD1	CATQDRGLAKNIQYF	TGTGCCACCCAAGACAGGGGGCTAGCCAAAAACATTCAGTACTTC
TRBJ1-6	.	TRBV7-2	TRBD1	CASSLGTGSHSPLHF	TGTGCCAGCAGCTTAGGGACAGGGTCTCATTCACCCCTCCACTTT
TRBJ1-4	.	TRBV5-1	.	CASSLRGLIGDKNEKLFF	TGCGCCAGCAGCTTGAGGGGCTTGATCGGCGACAAAAATGAAAAACTGTTTTTT
TRBJ2-7	.	TRBV27	.	CASRPRGETLEQYF	TGTGCCAGCAGGCCCCGGGGAGAGACTCTGGAGCAGTACTTC
TRBJ1-2	few	TRBV3-1/TRBV3-2	.	CASSQERRRNTNYGYTF	TGTGCCAGCAGCCAAGAACGGAGACGGAACACTAACTATGGCTACACCTTC
TRBJ2-2	.	TRBV7-7	TRBD1	CASSLGTGPTGELFF	TGTGCCAGCAGCTTAGGGACAGGGCCCACCGGGGAGCTGTTTTTT
TRBJ1-2	.	TRBV6-5	.	CASSYSIRGGYTF	TGTGCCAGCAGTTACTCGATCAGGGGCGGCTACACCTTC
TRBJ1-5	.	TRBV12-5	TRBD1	CASGPPGGTNQPQHF	TGTGCTAGTGGTCCCCCAGGGGGCACAAATCAGCCCCAGCATTTT
TRBJ2-7	once	TRBV12-3/TRBV12-4	.	CASSLQDYEQYF	TGTGCCAGCAGCCTACAGGACTACGAGCAGTACTTC
TRBJ1-1	.	TRBV5-6	TRBD1	CASSVGQPYTEAFF	TGTGCCAGCAGCGTGGGACAGCCCTACACTGAAGCTTTCTTT
TRBJ1-3	.	TRBV27	.	CASRPGFSGNTIYF	TGTGCCAGCCGGCCGGGATTCTCTGGAAACACCATATATTTT
TRBJ1-2	.	TRBV2	TRBD1	CATDGTANYGYTF	TGTGCCACCGACGGGACAGCAAACTATGGCTACACCTTC
TRBJ1-1	.	TRBV5-1	.	CASSLVLNTEAFF	TGCGCCAGCAGCTTGGTTCTAAACACTGAAGCTTTCTTT
TRBJ1-5	.	TRBV18	.	CASSPQTGNQPQHF	TGTGCCAGCTCACCACAAACTGGCAATCAGCCCCAGCATTTT
TRBJ2-2	once	TRBV12-5	TRBD2	CASGLVPWRGGTGELFF	TGTGCTAGTGGTTTGGTTCCCTGGCGGGGGGGCACCGGGGAGCTGTTTTTT
TRBJ1-6	.	TRBV27	.	CASSLAWTANSPLHF	TGTGCCAGCAGTTTAGCGTGGACAGCGAATTCACCCCTCCACTTT
TRBJ1-1	.	TRBV19	.	CASSTSTGFTEAFF	TGTGCCAGTAGTACATCCACAGGGTTTACTGAAGCTTTCTTT
TRBJ2-5	.	TRBV6-6	.	CASSYSRPQETQYF	TGTGCCAGCAGTTACTCGAGGCCTCAAGAGACCCAGTACTTC
TRBJ2-1	few	TRBV3-1/TRBV3-2	TRBD2	CASSQDSEGLAGGSYNEQFF	TGTGCCAGCAGCCAAGATAGTGAGGGACTAGCGGGGGGTTCCTACAATGAGCAGTTCTTC
TRBJ1-6	.	TRBV3-1/TRBV3-2	.	CASSPQRLSYNSPLHF	TGTGCCAGCAGCCCGCAGAGACTCTCCTATAATTCACCCCTCCACTTT
TRBJ1-1	.	TRBV6-5	.	CASSPVSRATEAFF	TGTGCCAGCAGCCCCGTTTCCAGGGCCACTGAAGCTTTCTTT
TRBJ1-6	.	TRBV3-1/TRBV3-2	.	CASSHGRMGGSPLHF	TGTGCCAGCAGCCACGGCAGGATGGGAGGGTCACCCCTCCACTTT
TRBJ2-1	.	TRBV7-9	.	CASSWGTEQFF	TGTGCCAGCAGCTGGGGCACAGAGCAGTTCTTC
TRBJ2-3	.	TRBV10-3	.	CAISLGHPSTDTQYF	TGTGCCATCAGTCTCGGACACCCTAGCACAGATACGCAGTATTTT
TRBJ1-1	.	TRBV5-1	TRBD1	CASSPKEQGLREEAFF	TGCGCCAGCAGCCCGAAGGAACAGGGGCTCCGAGAAGAAGCTTTCTTT
TRBJ1-2	.	TRBV3-1/TRBV3-2	.	CASSRHGQGGNYGYTF	TGTGCCAGCAGCCGCCACGGGCAGGGCGGTAACTATGGCTACACCTTC
TRBJ2-1	.	TRBV30	.	CAWRVRSYNEQFF	TGTGCCTGGAGAGTGCGTTCCTACAATGAGCAGTTCTTC
TRBJ2-7	.	TRBV19	.	CASSINTPGSYEQYF	TGTGCCAGTAGTATAAACACCCCAGGCTCCTACGAGCAGTACTTC
TRBJ1-3	.	TRBV28	TRBD1	CASRATGGGNTIYF	TGTGCCAGCAGAGCGACAGGGGGCGGAAACACCATATATTTT
TRBJ1-6	.	TRBV9	TRBD1	CASSGTGISPLHF	TGTGCCAGCTCCGGGACAGGTATCTCACCCCTCCACTTT
TRBJ2-4	few	TRBV10-1	.	CASSETPSWSILAKNIQYF	TGCGCCAGCAGTGAGACTCCGTCCTGGAGCATCCTAGCCAAAAACATTCAGTACTTC
TRBJ1-5	.	TRBV30	.	CAWSVGQSNQPQHF	TGTGCCTGGAGTGTGGGACAAAGCAATCAGCCCCAGCATTTT
TRBJ1-5	.	TRBV21-1	.	CASSKGRHDSNQPQHF	TGTGCCAGCAGCAAAGGCAGGCACGATAGCAATCAGCCCCAGCATTTT